The following is a T cell receptor (beta chain) sequence with its context. Its antigen is unknown. No much larger clone exists at a distance of one base, and base qualities are not known. This record comes from a study of identical twins (dated by TCRdb to the mid-2010s). Looking at the study overall: TCR alpha and beta repertoires from monozygotic twins, unrelated adults of various ages and cord blood were deep-sequenced to test whether fetal clonotypes persist. To rule out contamination, the twin experiments were replicated at different times with different library preparation protocols. Study-level results and caveats: Compared with coincidental sharing between unrelated individuals, out-of-frame TCR alpha sequences shared between twins had an excess of sequences with low generation probability. Fewer insertions were carried by abundant cord blood beta clonotypes; a weaker similar trend was observed in young adult naive repertoires, while no such trend was observed in memory repertoires. Zero-insertion analyses could be partly confounded by invariant T cells such as MAIT and iNKT, though diverse VJ usage argued against such confounding for most clonotypes. Out-of-frame TCR alpha sharing in monozygotic twins was systematically underestimated by recombination models, whereas sharing between unrelated individuals was in agreement with the recombination models. Because the same donors could not be followed over many years, the conclusions depended on cross-sectional statistical analysis. Excess twin sharing in beta out-of-frame sequences was weaker because fewer shared sequences lowered the signal-to-noise ratio.

Every donor was a healthy Caucasian. The twin cohort consisted of three pairs of female monozygotic twins, all aged 18 to 29 years. Positive isolation kits from Invitrogen were used to isolate CD4+ and CD8+ T cell populations. Library preparation used 5' RACE. Sequencing took place on an Illumina HiSeq 2000. A universal primer binding site was introduced by template switching, and a unique molecular identifier was present in the final cDNA, enabling accurate counting of TCR cDNA molecules. First-strand cDNA for TCR alpha and beta chains was synthesized from specific primers in the conserved constant-segment region. Each cDNA library was double barcoded, with a SMART-Mk sample barcode plus Illumina barcodes, to control for contamination. TruSeq adapter sequences and Illumina sample barcodes were added in two successive PCR steps. Sequencing of the TCR alpha and beta cDNA libraries was done on the Illumina HiSeq platform using custom primers. Turning to the authors' computational methods: Raw reads were processed with MiGEC to extract unique molecular identifiers, and MiXCR was used to determine CDR3 positions. Recombination models were inferred per individual with the repgenHMM and IGoR tools using an EM algorithm. The analysis of shared clonotypes was done with the tcR package in R, with sharing normalized by the product of cloneset sizes. Out-of-frame nonproductive sequences were analyzed to study raw recombination free of thymic and clonal selection effects. In-frame beta chains were kept once TCRdb had trimmed the public reads at Q25 with fastp and called clones with MiXCR. A single entry per CDR3 protein holds the most common genes and DNA from its merged rows. What appears here as the V and J calls and clone size reflects TCRdb's work, not the paper's. This sample gives 500,000 or so distinct CDR3 sequences in total; 14% of them show up just once. Clones ranked in the top ten supply 0.98% of the sample.

These same data were also listed under a study on yellow fever vaccine responses in identical twins. The second study, in turn, reports: According to the authors, the vaccine-induced T cell response in identical twins seemed to be partly convergent and partly specific to each individual. In the study, vaccine-responding T cell clones were precisely tracked in identical twins.

This receptor was obtained from a woman under 30 in good health. Sequenced input: CD4+ T cells sorted from blood.

Here the CDR3 is given as CSARDWGETQYF. The nucleotides are TGCAGTGCTAGAGATTGGGGGGAGACCCAGTACTTC. The sequence joins TRBV20-1 to TRBJ2-5; the D match is possibly TRBD1 or TRBD2, with 5 bases aligned in each. The CDR3 contains 12 residues, cysteine and phenylalanine counted. Only the CDR3 part of the read is kept: 36 bases, read in frame from the first base. The V and J ends are trimmed by 0 bases and 5 bases, leaving 7 bases between them. The germline V gene (reference sequence) specifies DFQATT as CDR1 and SNEGSKA as CDR2.